The present entry profiles one T cell receptor (beta chain) with its context. The PBMCs were taken from over 9.5 ml of fresh peripheral blood. CDR3 regions of TCR beta were amplified from RNA transcripts. RT-PCR in the first round used HTBI primers; a second-round multiplex PCR followed. TCRdb re-called the multiplex PCR reads with MiXCR, one entry per CDR3 protein. The sample consists of hundreds of thousands of distinct CDR3 sequences, about a fifth of them appearing once. The sample is drawn from a study of Graves' ophthalmopathy and Graves' hyperthyroidism. The CDR3 is made up of 12 amino acids. Germline V gene data show CDR1 as KGHDR and CDR2 as SFDVKD. Trimming took off 1 base at V and 7 bases at J, with 6 bases between the two ends.

This chain links TRBV24-1 with TRBJ1-2; the D is unclear. This TCR was sampled from a woman aged 18-29 years with stable Graves' hyperthyroidism. Some clones in this sample may be carry-over from other donors' samples. The sample was peripheral blood. In nucleotides, the CDR3 is TGTGCCACCAGTGATTTTGATCGTGGCTACACCTTC. The encoded protein is CATSDFDRGYTF.